This T cell receptor beta chain was identified during a study of blood T cells in healthy people across ages (dated by TCRdb to about 2015). Study-level background: In model experiments, template switching captured roughly one uniquely barcoded TCR beta cDNA molecule for every two T cells. To track age-related changes in TCR beta repertoire diversity, the study relied on deep sequencing normalized with unique cDNA molecular identifiers. The donors were divided into four age groups: young (average around 15 years), middle-aged (approximately 39), aged (around 59) and long-lived (about 79). To avoid experimental bias, donors of different ages were spread randomly across the sequencing lanes. Using the same blood draw, the study looked at two additional independent replicas of 1 million unique cDNA reads for two donors, one aged 18 to 29 and the other aged 80 or older.

The library was produced with 5' RACE. Sequencing instrument: Illumina HiSeq 2500. A second PCR of about 6 to 11 cycles was performed with a sample-barcoded 5' primer and a J-beta primer mix. A unique molecular identifier was introduced onto each TCR beta cDNA molecule by a template-switch 5' adaptor carrying 12 random nucleotides. Each sample yielded at least 2.5 million CDR3-containing paired-end reads. First-strand cDNA synthesis was performed from all RNA using the Mint cDNA synthesis kit, with priming by a TRBC-specific oligonucleotide. Following uracil-DNA glycosylase treatment, a first 18-cycle PCR with universal primers M1SS and BC2_uni_R was performed on all cDNA. The original pipeline was this. Each sample was normalized by randomly selecting 1 million high-quality reads, each carrying a distinct molecular identifier. Reads with shared molecular identifiers were discarded instead of being binned into consensus sequences. MiTCR, with a Q25 quality threshold and the strictest error-elimination algorithm, was used for CDR3 identification, clonotype clustering and error correction. A nonparametric unseen species model using Euler transformation provided a lower-bound estimate of total TCR beta diversity. TCRdb cleaned the public reads at Q25 with fastp, built clones with MiXCR and kept in-frame beta chains. Identical CDR3 proteins give one entry, which carries the most common genes and DNA. In this record, the V and J calls reflect TCRdb's handling and not the investigators' own analysis. The sample includes approximately 800,000 distinct CDR3 sequences, with 55% to 70% observed a single time. The ten largest clones capture 20% to 25% of the sample.

This clonotype was observed a handful of times. Its antigen target is currently unknown. No qualities accompany the bases; no much larger clone lies one base away. Donors were 35 to 40 systemically healthy Caucasian individuals from Russia aged roughly 6 to 95 years. Each donor gave 8 to 10 milliliters of peripheral blood, collected into EDTA-treated Vacutainer tubes. PBMCs were isolated by Ficoll-Paque density-gradient centrifugation, with at least 6.5 million obtained per sample. Trizol reagent was used to extract total RNA from PBMCs, with at least 5.5 micrograms per sample. For every donor, an aliquot of PBMCs went through flow cytometry to measure the percentages of naive CD45RAhigh/CD27high T cells. There are 13 amino acids in the CDR3, from cysteine to phenylalanine inclusive. The only DNA kept is the CDR3, 39 bases in frame from the first base. Via the germline V gene, CDR1 is SQVTM and CDR2 ANQGSEA. Trimming costs V 7 bases and J 3 bases, and their ends lie 12 bases apart.

The research as a whole found: The long-lived group showed more naive CD4+ T cells, fewer expanded clones and increased TCR diversity than the aged group, suggesting age selection. Total diversity estimates from one million sequenced T cells were considered lower bounds and underestimates. Since profiling was done on bulk unsorted PBMCs, naive and antigen-experienced compartments could not be conclusively compared. As age increased, observed TCR beta diversity per million T cells dropped in a roughly linear way, and a significant reduction was already evident by age about 40. Because the CMV infection status of the donors was unknown, age-related changes in expanded clonotypes may potentially have been confounded. A strong correlation was found between observed TCR beta diversity and the percentage of naive T cells measured by flow cytometry.

The rearrangement combines TRBV29-1 with TRBJ1-4; tentative D gene TRBD1, with 5 bases matching. The clonotype was recovered from a man under 40 in good health. Material: blood. The CDR3 here reads CSARGESNEKLFF. In nucleotides, the sequence is TGCAGCGCGCGGGGGGAGTCTAATGAAAAACTGTTTTTT.